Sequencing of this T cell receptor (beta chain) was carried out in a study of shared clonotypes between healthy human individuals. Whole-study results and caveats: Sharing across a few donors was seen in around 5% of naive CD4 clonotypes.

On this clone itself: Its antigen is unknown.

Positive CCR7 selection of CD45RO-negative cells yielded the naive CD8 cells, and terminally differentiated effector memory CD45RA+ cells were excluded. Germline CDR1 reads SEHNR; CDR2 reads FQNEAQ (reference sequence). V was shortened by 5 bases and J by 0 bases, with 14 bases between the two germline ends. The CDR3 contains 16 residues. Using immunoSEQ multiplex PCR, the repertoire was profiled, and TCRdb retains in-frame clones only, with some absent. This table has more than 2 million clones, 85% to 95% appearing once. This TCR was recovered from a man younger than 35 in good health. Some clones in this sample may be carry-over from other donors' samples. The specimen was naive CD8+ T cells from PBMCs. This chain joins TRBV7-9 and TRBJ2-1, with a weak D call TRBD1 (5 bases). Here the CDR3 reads CASSGRQGRSYNEQFF. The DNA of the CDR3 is TGTGCCAGCAGCGGCCGGCAGGGCCGCTCCTACAATGAGCAGTTCTTC.